Below, 26 T cell receptor beta chains from the same sample are listed, as sequenced in a study of blood T cell repertoires in COVID-19. TCRdb's table, derived via immunoSEQ multiplex PCR, lists solely in-frame clones and lacks some. This table holds about 250,000 clones, roughly 82% found once. Input material: peripheral blood. The receptors come from a woman in her seventies with acute or convalescent COVID-19.

To note about this clone: Other nucleotide sequences from this sample produce the same CDR3. The chain is built from TRBV2 and TRBJ1-1, with D unresolved. CDR3 length equals 12 residues. V was shortened by 4 bases and J by 2 bases, with 5 bases between the two germline ends. The germline CDR1 and CDR2 sequences are SNHLY and FYNNEI. The CDR3 DNA follows: TGTGCCAGCAGTGCGGGAAACACTGAAGCTTTCTTT. Protein sequence: CASSAGNTEAFF.

The V gene is TRBV18, the J gene TRBJ1-6; TRBD1 matches 10 bases. The CDR3 covers 16 residues. V shed 3 bases and J 6 bases; nucleotides not matched to a gene: 5. Germline-derived CDR1 and CDR2 are KGHSH and LQKENI. CDR3 nucleotide sequence: TGTGCCAGCTCACCGACAGGGGGCTCTAGTAATTCACCCCTCCACTTT. It is translated as CASSPTGGSSNSPLHF.

V and J are TRBV2 and TRBJ1-3; D unresolved. Germline assignment: CDR1 SNHLY and CDR2 FYNNEI. V was trimmed by 2 bases and J by 0 bases, leaving 8 bases between them. CDR3 length equals 15 residues. DNA of the CDR3: TGTGCCAGCAGTGAACGGCGGGCCTCTGGAAACACCATATATTTT. Its protein is CASSERRASGNTIYF. The variable domain in full, with the rest retrieved from reference TRBV2 and TRBJ1-3, is EPEVTQTPSHQVTQMGQEVILRCVPISNHLYFYWYRQILGQKVEFLVSFYNNEISEKSEIFDDQFSVERPDGSNFTLKIRSTKLEDSAMYFCASSERRASGNTIYFGEGSWLTVV.

This clone has just a few counts. The gene calls are TRBV3-1 (or the pseudogene TRBV3-2) and TRBJ2-2; 12 bases fit TRBD2. The CDR3 loop spans 15 amino acids. V was pared by 3 bases and J by 6 bases, with 2 bases of the junction left unmatched. CDR1 LGHDT and CDR2 YNNKEL come from the germline V gene (reference sequence). CDR3: CASSHLAGGPGELFF. As DNA, the CDR3 is TGTGCCAGCAGCCATCTAGCGGGGGGGCCCGGGGAGCTGTTTTTT.

V is TRBV9 and J is TRBJ2-7; D might be TRBD2 (5 bases). Germline CDR1 is SGDLS and CDR2 is YYNGEE. The CDR3 has 13 residues. V was shortened by 0 bases and J by 4 bases, with 8 bases between the two germline ends. CDR3 coding DNA: TGTGCCAGCAGCGTAGAAACGGGGTACGAGCAGTACTTC. As protein: CASSVETGYEQYF.

The chain couples TRBV5-4 to TRBJ2-2; TRBD2 agrees at 10 bases. V shed 1 base and J 4 bases; nucleotides not matched to a gene: 1. This CDR3 is 15 amino acids long. Germline lookup yields CDR1 SGHNT and CDR2 YYREEE (reference sequence). The CDR3 spells CASSLTSGVTGELFF. CDR3 sequence (DNA): TGTGCCAGCAGCTTGACTAGCGGGGTCACCGGGGAGCTGTTTTTT.

In the case of this clone: The same CDR3 arises from other DNA sequences in this sample as well. The chain employs TRBV4-1 and TRBJ2-7; no clear D gene. The CDR3 contains 13 residues. Germline assignment: CDR1 MGHRA and CDR2 YSYEKL. Trimming removed 1 base from V and 0 bases from J, with 4 bases in between. The CDR3 loop is CASSQGSSYEQYF. The DNA for the CDR3 is TGCGCCAGCAGCCAAGGCAGCTCCTACGAGCAGTACTTC.

The chain recombines TRBV19 with TRBJ2-5; 11 nucleotides match TRBD1. This CDR3 comprises 14 residues. V shed 4 bases, J shed 7 bases, and the junction held 5 bases outside the gene matches. Germline CDR1 and CDR2: LNHDA and SQIVND (reference sequence). This chain's CDR3 is CASSKGQGAGTQYF. The CDR3, as DNA: TGTGCCAGTAGTAAAGGACAGGGGGCGGGGACCCAGTACTTC.

The V call is TRBV10-1, the J call TRBJ1-5, with D possibly being TRBD1 (5 bases). Germline CDR1 and CDR2: WNHNN and SYGVQD (reference sequence). The V gene lost 4 bases and the J gene lost 2 bases, with 18 bases spanning the gap. This CDR3 is built from 17 residues. The CDR3 sequence is CASSGELGGDGNQPQHF. The DNA of the CDR3 is TGCGCCAGCAGTGGAGAATTGGGGGGGGATGGCAATCAGCCCCAGCATTTT.

This clone was found a few times. V usage is TRBV5-1 and J usage is TRBJ1-2; maybe TRBD1 (5 bases). In germline, CDR1 is SGHRS, CDR2 YFSETQ. The V end lost 7 bases, the J end lost 3 bases, and 16 bases lay between the germline ends. The CDR3 contains 14 residues. CDR3 region: CASSSGGTDYGYTF. CDR3 DNA: TGCGCCAGCTCCTCCGGGGGGACTGACTATGGCTACACCTTC.

The rearrangement uses TRBV6-5 and TRBJ1-4; D is undetermined. The CDR3 covers 15 residues. Germline V gene lookup returns CDR1 MNHEY and CDR2 SVGAGI. Trimming took 0 bases from V and 7 from J, leaving 12 bases between them. The CDR3 sequence is CASSYSSSGLEKLFF. CDR3 in DNA: TGTGCCAGCAGTTACTCGTCAAGCGGTCTTGAAAAACTGTTTTTT.

The gene calls are TRBV12-3 or TRBV12-4 and TRBJ2-5; tentative D call: TRBD2 (7 bases). The CDR3 runs 13 residues. V was cut by 6 bases and J by 5 bases, with 13 bases left in between. For the CDR3, the DNA is TGTGCCAGCAGCCCCGCGGGGGCGGAGACCCAGTACTTC. This sequence encodes CASSPAGAETQYF.

The gene calls are TRBV2 and TRBJ2-2; the D is unclear. The germline CDR1 and CDR2 sequences are SNHLY and FYNNEI. The CDR3 is made up of 13 amino acids. V was cut by 7 bases and J by 1 base, with 7 bases left in between. CDR3 sequence reads: CASTRVNTGELFF. The CDR3 DNA reads as TGTGCCAGCACTCGTGTGAACACCGGGGAGCTGTTTTTT. The entire variable domain, with the rest obtained from reference TRBV2 and TRBJ2-2, is as follows: EPEVTQTPSHQVTQMGQEVILRCVPISNHLYFYWYRQILGQKVEFLVSFYNNEISEKSEIFDDQFSVERPDGSNFTLKIRSTKLEDSAMYFCASTRVNTGELFFGEGSRLTVL.

The chain links TRBV7-6 to TRBJ2-2; D not certain. The CDR3 totals 16 residues. Trimming stripped 0 bases from V and 0 bases from J, with 8 bases between. Germline V gives CDR1 SGHVS, CDR2 FNYEAQ. The CDR3 DNA follows: TGTGCCAGCAGCTTAGCTGAGGTCGCGAACACCGGGGAGCTGTTTTTT. Encoded protein: CASSLAEVANTGELFF.

Of note for this clone: The junction departs from the called germline gene at one end, perhaps through a read error. The chain has TRBV3-1 (or the pseudogene TRBV3-2) and TRBJ2-7, with D maybe TRBD1 (6 bases). Germline CDR1 reads LGHDT; CDR2 reads YNNKEL (reference sequence). The CDR3 runs to 11 residues. The CDR3 reads CASSSTTGFHF. CDR3 DNA: TGTGCCAGCAGCTCGACGACAGGTTTTCACTTC.

The gene calls are TRBV15 and TRBJ2-3; 13 bases match TRBD2. CDR1 and CDR2 (germline): LNHNV, YYDKDF (reference sequence). Trimming removed 5 bases from V and 7 bases from J; junction bases left unmatched: 6. This CDR3 comprises 15 residues. CDR3 sequence reads: CATSGQGLAGNTQYF. The CDR3 nucleotides read TGTGCCACCAGCGGGCAGGGACTAGCGGGGAATACGCAGTATTTT.

The chain carries TRBV5-1 and TRBJ2-7, with 9 nucleotides matching TRBD1. V was pared by 4 bases and J by 3 bases, with 11 bases of the junction left unmatched. This CDR3 has 16 amino acids. Germline V gene sequence: CDR1 SGHRS, CDR2 YFSETQ. CDR3 residues: CASSPDRGLLDYEQYF. The CDR3 DNA reads as TGCGCCAGCAGCCCGGACAGGGGTCTCCTAGACTACGAGCAGTACTTC.

The V call is TRBV24-1, the J call TRBJ1-2; 8 bases fit TRBD1. V lost 9 bases and J lost 0; bases outside the gene matches: 8. CDR3 size: 15 residues. Germline CDR1 KGHDR, CDR2 SFDVKD. CDR3 in amino acids: CATLTGDSPNYGYTF. CDR3 DNA sequence: TGTGCCACCCTGACAGGGGACTCCCCTAACTATGGCTACACCTTC.

In nucleotides, the CDR3 is TGTGCCAGCAGTTATAATACCCCTAGGACTTTCAATGAGCAGTTCTTC. Protein: CASSYNTPRTFNEQFF. The V call is TRBV6-2 or TRBV6-3, the J call TRBJ2-1, with D perhaps TRBD2 (5 bases). This CDR3 has 16 amino acids. In germline, CDR1 is MNHEY, CDR2 SVGEGT. Trimming took off 3 bases at V and 6 bases at J, with 18 bases between the two ends.

This chain joins TRBV7-9 and TRBJ2-7; 9 bases are shared with TRBD1. CDR1 is SEHNR, CDR2 FQNEAQ, per germline (reference sequence). V was pared by 7 bases and J by 1 base, with 2 bases of the junction left unmatched. The CDR3 runs to 13 residues. Here the CDR3 DNA reads TGTGCCAGCACCGGGACAGGGTCCTACGAGCAGTACTTC. It yields the protein CASTGTGSYEQYF.

The V gene is TRBV7-9, the J gene TRBJ2-1; no firm D call. Per germline, CDR1 SEHNR and CDR2 FQNEAQ (reference sequence). Trimming pared 2 bases from V and 8 bases from J, leaving 7 bases between. CDR3 length: 12 residues. CDR3 coding DNA: TGTGCCAGCAGCTTATTGAGTCATGAGCAGTTCTTC. Its protein product is CASSLLSHEQFF.

CDR3 region: CAWSVSGYTQYF. In nucleotides, the CDR3 is TGTGCCTGGAGTGTATCGGGTTATACGCAGTATTTT. This chain joins TRBV30 and TRBJ2-3; D not resolved. The V gene's germline CDR1 is GTSNPN and CDR2 SVGIG (reference sequence). This CDR3 contains 12 residues. Deletions cut 0 bases from V and 7 bases from J, with 8 bases between. Full variable domain (outside the CDR3, taken from reference TRBV30 and TRBJ2-3): SQTIHQWPATLVQPVGSPLSLECTVEGTSNPNLYWYRQAAGRGLQLLFYSVGIGQISSEVPQNLSASRPQDRQFILSSKKLLLSDSGFYLCAWSVSGYTQYFGPGTRLTVL.

This chain connects TRBV7-9 to TRBJ1-6; possible D gene TRBD1, 5 bases. Trimming stripped 2 bases from V and 9 bases from J, with 14 bases between. The CDR3 totals 15 residues. CDR1 SEHNR and CDR2 FQNEAQ come from the germline V gene (reference sequence). CDR3 DNA: TGTGCCAGCAGCTTACCCGGTTTAAGGGGTTCACCCCTCCACTTT. Protein product: CASSLPGLRGSPLHF.

The rearrangement joins TRBV29-1 to TRBJ1-2; D gene ambiguous. Germline CDR1 reads SQVTM; CDR2 reads ANQGSEA. The CDR3 is made up of 14 amino acids. V was trimmed by 2 bases and J by 2 bases, leaving 12 bases between them. Here the CDR3 reads CSVEPSGLNYGYTF. The DNA for the CDR3 is TGCAGCGTTGAACCGAGTGGACTCAACTATGGCTACACCTTC. The full variable domain, with the rest looked up from reference TRBV29-1 and TRBJ1-2, is SAVISQKPSRDICQRGTSLTIQCQVDSQVTMMFWYRQQPGQSLTLIATANQGSEATYESGFVIDKFPISRPNLTFSTLTVSNMSPEDSSIYLCSVEPSGLNYGYTFGSGTRLTVV.

This chain uses TRBV4-3 with TRBJ1-6; perhaps TRBD1 as D (5 bases). The germline V gene has CDR1 LGHNA and CDR2 YSLEER. Trimming removed 0 bases from V and 7 bases from J, with 13 bases in between. The CDR3 contains 16 residues. This chain's CDR3 is CASSQDHQGSNSPLHF. The DNA for the CDR3 is TGCGCCAGCAGCCAAGATCACCAGGGTTCGAATTCACCCCTCCACTTT.

The V call is TRBV2, the J call TRBJ1-6, with D uncertain. CDR1 SNHLY and CDR2 FYNNEI come from the germline V gene. Deletions cut 4 bases from V and 8 bases from J, with 18 bases between. This CDR3 has 16 residues. In nucleotides, the CDR3 is TGTGCCAGCAGTGTTGACGGTCCATTCGGGGATTCACCCCTCCACTTT. It yields the protein CASSVDGPFGDSPLHF.